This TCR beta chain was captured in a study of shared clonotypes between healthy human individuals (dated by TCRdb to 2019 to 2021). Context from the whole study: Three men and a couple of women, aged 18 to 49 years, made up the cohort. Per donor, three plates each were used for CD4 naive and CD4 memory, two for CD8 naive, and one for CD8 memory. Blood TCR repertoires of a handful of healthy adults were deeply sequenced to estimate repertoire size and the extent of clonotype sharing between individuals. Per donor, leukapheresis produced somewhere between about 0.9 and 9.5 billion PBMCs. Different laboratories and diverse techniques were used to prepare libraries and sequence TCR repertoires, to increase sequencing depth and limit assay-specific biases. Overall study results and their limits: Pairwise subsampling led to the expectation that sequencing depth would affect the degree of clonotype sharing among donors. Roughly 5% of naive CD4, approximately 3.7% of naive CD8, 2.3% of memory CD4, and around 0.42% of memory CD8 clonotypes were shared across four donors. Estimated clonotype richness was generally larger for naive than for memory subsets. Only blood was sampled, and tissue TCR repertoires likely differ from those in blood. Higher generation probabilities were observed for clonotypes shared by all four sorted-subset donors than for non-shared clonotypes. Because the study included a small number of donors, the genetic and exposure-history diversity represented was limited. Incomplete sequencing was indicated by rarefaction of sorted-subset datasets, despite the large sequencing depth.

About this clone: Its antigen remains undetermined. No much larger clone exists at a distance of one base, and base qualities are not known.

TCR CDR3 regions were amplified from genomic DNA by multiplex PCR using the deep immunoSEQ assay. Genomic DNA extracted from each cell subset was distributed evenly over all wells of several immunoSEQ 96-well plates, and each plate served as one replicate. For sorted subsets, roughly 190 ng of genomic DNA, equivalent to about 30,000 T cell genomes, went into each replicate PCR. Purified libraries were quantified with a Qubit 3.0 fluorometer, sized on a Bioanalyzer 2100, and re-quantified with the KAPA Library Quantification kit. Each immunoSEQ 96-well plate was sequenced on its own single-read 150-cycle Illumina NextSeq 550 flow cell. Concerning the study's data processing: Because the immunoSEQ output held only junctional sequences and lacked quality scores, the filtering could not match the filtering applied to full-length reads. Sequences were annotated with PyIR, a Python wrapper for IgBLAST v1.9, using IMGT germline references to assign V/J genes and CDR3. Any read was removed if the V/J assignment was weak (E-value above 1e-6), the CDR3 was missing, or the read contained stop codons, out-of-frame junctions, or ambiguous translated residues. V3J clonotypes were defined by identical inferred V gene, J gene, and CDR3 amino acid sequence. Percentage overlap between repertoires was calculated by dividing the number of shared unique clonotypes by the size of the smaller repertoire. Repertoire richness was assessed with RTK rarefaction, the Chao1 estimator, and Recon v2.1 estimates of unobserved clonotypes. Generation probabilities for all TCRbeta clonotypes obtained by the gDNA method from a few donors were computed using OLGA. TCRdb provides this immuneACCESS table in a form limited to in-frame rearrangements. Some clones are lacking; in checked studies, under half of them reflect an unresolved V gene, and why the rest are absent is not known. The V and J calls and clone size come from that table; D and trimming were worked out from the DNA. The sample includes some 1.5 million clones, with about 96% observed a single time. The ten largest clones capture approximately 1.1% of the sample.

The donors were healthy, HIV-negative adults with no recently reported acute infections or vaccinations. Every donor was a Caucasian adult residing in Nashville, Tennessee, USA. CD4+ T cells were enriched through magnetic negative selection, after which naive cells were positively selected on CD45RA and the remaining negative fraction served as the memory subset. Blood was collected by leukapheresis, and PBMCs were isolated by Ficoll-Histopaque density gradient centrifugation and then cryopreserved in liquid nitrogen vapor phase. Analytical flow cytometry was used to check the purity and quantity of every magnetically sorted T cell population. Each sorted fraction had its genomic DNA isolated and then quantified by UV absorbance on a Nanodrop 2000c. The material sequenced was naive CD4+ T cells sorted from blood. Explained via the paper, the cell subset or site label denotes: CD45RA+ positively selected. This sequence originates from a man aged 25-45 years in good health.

The bases read TGTGCCAGCACCCGGGGAACTGCTGACGAGCAGTACTTC. This codes for CASTRGTADEQYF. Recombination joined TRBV28 with TRBJ2-7; TRBD2 is a weak D gene call, 5 bases matching. The CDR3 holds 13 amino acids from the cysteine to the phenylalanine. Solely the CDR3 DNA is kept, with 39 bases framed from the first base. V is cut by 7 bases and J by 5 bases, and the space between the germline ends is 15 bases. The CDR1 and CDR2 encoded by the germline V gene are MDHEN and SYDVKM.